The 15 T cell receptor beta chains below come from one sample, sequenced in a study of T-cell reconstitution after alpha-beta-depleted transplantation in children. Researchers prepared the TCRbeta library using unique molecular identifiers, the study reports. TCRdb recomputed calls from the PCR reads with MiXCR, one row per CDR3 protein. The data show 490,000 or so distinct CDR3 sequences, approximately 10% seen once. This specimen consisted of PBMCs, obtained before TCRalphabeta/CD19-depleted stem cell transplant. The receptors come from a child aged 2-15 years with inherited bone marrow failure, due to receive a stem cell transplant.

This clonotype has at least ten counts. The gene calls are TRBV5-1 and TRBJ2-7; TRBD1 matches 8 bases. J lost 5 bases, V lost 1 base, and 5 bases had no gene match. The CDR3 is 14 amino acids. The V gene's germline CDR1 is SGHRS and CDR2 YFSETQ. The chain's CDR3 is CASSLRQGIDEQYF. In DNA, the CDR3 is TGCGCCAGCAGCTTGAGACAGGGGATAGACGAGCAGTACTTC.

This chain links TRBV27 with TRBJ2-3; D may be TRBD2 (6 bases). The V gene's germline CDR1 is MNHEY and CDR2 SMNVEV (reference sequence). V was pared by 0 bases and J by 12 bases, with 13 bases between. The CDR3 length is 13 residues. The CDR3 nucleotides are TGTGCCAGCAGTTTATCCGCCGGGACTCTTCAGTATTTT. Its translation is CASSLSAGTLQYF.

This clonotype occurred many times. V is TRBV15 and J is TRBJ2-1; a weak D match, TRBD2 (5 bases). V lost 6 bases and J 0 bases, leaving 9 bases between the germline ends. CDR1 and CDR2 from the germline V gene are LNHNV and YYDKDF (reference sequence). This CDR3 contains 14 residues. CDR3 in DNA: TGTGCCACCAGAGAAGGGAGCTCCTACAATGAGCAGTTCTTC. It specifies CATREGSSYNEQFF.

V and J are TRBV9 and TRBJ2-1; TRBD2 matches 9 bases. Germline V gives CDR1 SGDLS, CDR2 YYNGEE. CDR3 size: 17 residues. The V and J ends lost 0 bases and 8 bases, in that order; junction bases with no gene match: 12. The CDR3 here is CASSVVLGLAGPHEQFF. In DNA form, the CDR3 reads TGTGCCAGCAGCGTAGTCTTGGGGCTAGCGGGGCCCCATGAGCAGTTCTTC.

This clonotype occurred many times. This CDR3 reads CSAIMLAGVYEQFF. The CDR3 coding sequence is TGCAGTGCCATAATGTTAGCGGGAGTATATGAGCAGTTCTTC. This chain uses TRBV20-1 with TRBJ2-1; 9 bases line up with TRBD2. The CDR3 spans 14 residues. V lost 6 bases and J lost 8; bases outside the gene matches: 11. Germline V gene data show CDR1 as DFQATT and CDR2 as SNEGSKA (reference sequence).

This clonotype was recorded many times. The J gene is TRBJ2-7, the V gene TRBV3-1; 8 bases are shared with TRBD1. V lost 4 bases to trimming and J lost 2 bases; unmatched junction nucleotides: 7. Per germline, CDR1 LGHDT and CDR2 YNNKEL (reference sequence). The CDR3 is 15 residues long. CDR3 amino acids: CASSPNPTGAYEQYF. The CDR3 coding sequence is TGTGCCAGCAGCCCGAACCCGACAGGGGCCTACGAGCAGTACTTC.

The chain combines TRBV28 with TRBJ1-5; D may be TRBD1 (5 bases). The CDR3 extends over 15 amino acids. Germline CDR1 is MDHEN and CDR2 is SYDVKM. Trimming took 3 bases from V and 5 from J, leaving 14 bases between them. The CDR3 region is CASSFPGTGDQPQHF. In DNA, the CDR3 is TGTGCCAGCAGTTTTCCAGGGACTGGAGATCAGCCCCAGCATTTT.

In the case of this clonotype: A single base separates this from a much larger clone, so it may be a read error. This chain connects TRBV20-1 to TRBJ2-3, with 10 bases matching TRBD2. CDR1 is DFQATT, CDR2 SNEGSKA, per germline (reference sequence). After removal of 5 bases from V and 1 base from J, the junction contained 6 bases not matched to a gene. The length of the CDR3 is 15 residues. The CDR3 sequence: CSAHGLAVGTDTQYF. In nucleotides, the CDR3 is TGCAGTGCTCACGGACTAGCGGTTGGCACAGATACGCAGTATTTT.

This clonotype has ten or more counts. The chain joins TRBV6-2 or TRBV6-3 to TRBJ2-1; D uncertain. V lost 0 bases and J lost 0, with 15 bases in between. Germline values: CDR1 MNHEY, CDR2 SVGEGT. The CDR3 sequence is 18 residues long. The CDR3 region is CASSYSMFGEFSYNEQFF. The CDR3 DNA sequence: TGTGCCAGCAGTTACTCGATGTTTGGGGAATTCTCCTACAATGAGCAGTTCTTC.

This clonotype has a count of ten or more. This sequence joins TRBV7-8 and TRBJ2-7, with 8 bases aligning to TRBD1. The CDR3 spans 12 residues. The V gene's germline CDR1 is SGHVS and CDR2 FQNEAQ. The trim removed 5 bases at V and 5 bases at J, leaving 2 bases unmatched. CDR3 amino acids: CASSQTGDEQYF. CDR3 coding DNA: TGTGCCAGCAGCCAGACAGGGGACGAGCAGTACTTC.

Comments on this clonotype: This may arise from a read error, as a much more abundant clone is one base away. The V gene is TRBV6-2 or TRBV6-3, the J gene TRBJ2-3; the D gene could be TRBD1 or TRBD2 (5 bases each). Germline CDR1 is MNHEY and CDR2 is SVGEGT. Trimming removed 6 bases at V and 5 bases at J, with 12 bases between. This CDR3 contains 13 residues. The CDR3 loop reads CASRTGDEDTQYF. CDR3 DNA sequence: TGTGCCAGCAGAACCGGGGACGAAGATACGCAGTATTTT.

In its sample, this clonotype was seen many times. The chain employs TRBV20-1 and TRBJ2-5; the D gene is possibly TRBD1 (5 bases). The CDR3 is 13 residues long. Looked up from germline, CDR1 is DFQATT and CDR2 is SNEGSKA (reference sequence). Trimming removed 6 bases from V and 4 bases from J, with 15 bases in between. CDR3 in DNA: TGCAGTGCCCGAAACAGGACCAGAGAGACCCAGTACTTC. It yields the protein CSARNRTRETQYF.

This clonotype was counted at least ten times. The chain combines TRBV5-1 with TRBJ1-1; D is uncertain. The V end lost 0 bases, the J end lost 2 bases, and 5 bases lay between the germline ends. Germline V gene sequence: CDR1 SGHRS, CDR2 YFSETQ. CDR3 length: 13 amino acids. The CDR3 reads CASSLAFNTEAFF. The CDR3 nucleotides read TGCGCCAGCAGCTTGGCTTTTAACACTGAAGCTTTCTTT.

This clonotype was detected only a few times. The rearrangement joins TRBV6-1 to TRBJ2-5; 7 bases are shared with TRBD1. The CDR3 runs 15 residues. V was clipped by 7 bases and J by 5 bases; unmatched bases: 13. CDR1 MNHNS and CDR2 SASEGT come from the germline V gene. The CDR3 coding sequence is TGTGCCAGCACACGCCGGACAGGCCAAGTGGAGACCCAGTACTTC. Amino acids: CASTRRTGQVETQYF.

This clonotype has just a few counts. The gene calls are TRBV3-1 and TRBJ1-3; D might be TRBD1 (5 bases). V gave up 5 bases and J gave up 0 bases, with 5 bases separating them. There are 13 residues in the CDR3. CDR1 and CDR2 (germline): LGHDT, YNNKEL (reference sequence). CDR3 in amino acids: CASSGTSGNTIYF. The CDR3 nucleotides are TGTGCCAGCAGCGGGACCTCTGGAAACACCATATATTTT.